This entry features one T cell receptor beta chain sequence. Its antigen is not identified. Trimming stripped 0 bases from V and 3 bases from J, with 10 bases between. The germline CDR1 and CDR2 sequences are MNHEY and SVGAGI. The CDR3 is made up of 15 amino acids. The data originate from a study of response to subunit inactivated influenza vaccine. Whole-study findings and limits: Only a handful of new T cells, the authors suggested, are recruited with each seasonal influenza vaccination.

TCRdb called the RT-PCR reads again in MiXCR, with one record for every CDR3 protein. The table records a few hundred thousand distinct CDR3 sequences, 13% to 15% of them present only once. V and J are TRBV6-5 and TRBJ2-3; D is possibly TRBD2 (6 bases). Material: PBMCs from blood, obtained approximately 13 days after vaccination. The TCR was taken from a man aged 50 to 60 who received an inactivated influenza vaccine. The CDR3 loop reads CASSYSGSRTDTQYF. The CDR3 coding sequence is TGTGCCAGCAGTTACTCCGGGAGCCGGACAGATACGCAGTATTTT.